This is a list of T cell receptor beta chains from one sample in a study of blood T cell repertoires in COVID-19. Generated by immunoSEQ multiplex PCR, the TCRdb table keeps only in-frame clones and is missing some. The sample holds over 120,000 clones; roughly 90% are singletons and the top ten take nearly 0.95%. The sample consisted of peripheral blood. Receptor source: a woman aged 45-65 years with acute or convalescent COVID-19. The CDR3 runs from the conserved cysteine through the conserved F or W. Each record gives: D gene, clone size, J gene, V gene, CDR3 DNA, CDR3 protein. D genes are given only for firm matches. Size is stated for part of the rows, as once, few or many counts, or as a class when the clone is expanded.

TRBD2 NA TRBJ2-5 TRBV5-1 TGCGCCAGCAGCCCGAGGACTACGGGACTAGCGGAGACCCAGTACTTC CASSPRTTGLAETQYF
NA NA TRBJ2-7 TRBV19 TGTGCCAGTAGTATGACGGGGGTGAACGAGCAGTACTTC CASSMTGVNEQYF
TRBD1 NA TRBJ1-1 TRBV19 TGTGCCAGTAGTATCGGACAGGGGCGCTGGACTGAAGCTTTCTTT CASSIGQGRWTEAFF
TRBD1 NA TRBJ1-5 TRBV4-1 TGCGCCAGCAGCCAAGGGACAGGGGTTAATCAGCCCCAGCATTTT CASSQGTGVNQPQHF
TRBD1 NA TRBJ1-2 TRBV27 TGTGCCAGCAGTTTACTTCAGGACAGGGGTGGCTACACCTTC CASSLLQDRGGYTF
NA NA TRBJ1-6 TRBV9 TGTGCCAGCAGCGTAGCGGCAGGGGAAGGTAATAATTCACCCCTCCACTTT CASSVAAGEGNNSPLHF
TRBD1 NA TRBJ2-2 TRBV11-2 TGTGCCAGCAGTCTACAGGGGGCGGACACCGGGGAGCTGTTTTTT CASSLQGADTGELFF
NA NA TRBJ1-1 TRBV27 TGTGCCAGCAGGCGGGGCGGTGAAGCTTTCTTT CASRRGGEAFF
NA few TRBJ2-2 TRBV27 TGTGCCAGCAGTTCCCACAGGGAACCGAACACCGGGGAGCTGTTTTTT CASSSHREPNTGELFF
NA NA TRBJ1-1 TRBV30 TGTGCCTGGAGGGGTACAGAGAACACTGAAGCTTTCTTT CAWRGTENTEAFF
NA once TRBJ1-2 TRBV30 TGTGCCTGGAGTGGTAGCAGATGGCGCGGCTACACCTTC CAWSGSRWRGYTF
TRBD2 NA TRBJ2-5 TRBV5-1 TGCGCCAGCAGCCGGGGACTAGCGGGGGTCCAAGAGACCCAGTACTTC CASSRGLAGVQETQYF
TRBD1 few TRBJ2-7 TRBV24-1 TGTGCCACCAGTGCAGGGGGCTACGAGCAGTACTTC CATSAGGYEQYF
NA NA TRBJ1-1 TRBV5-1 TGCGCCAGCAGCTGGCTTTCCCAGGGCCCTAACACTGAAGCTTTCTTT CASSWLSQGPNTEAFF